The next 21 T cell receptor beta chains were all read from a single sample in a study of T cells after yellow fever vaccination. TCRdb used MiXCR to reprocess the 5' RACE reads, holding one entry per CDR3 protein. The table lists about 630,000 distinct CDR3 sequences, approximately 13% of them singletons. The sequenced sample was PBMCs, obtained on the day of the yellow fever booster vaccination. These receptors came from a young man who received the YFV17D yellow fever vaccine.

The chain links TRBV20-1 to TRBJ1-2; no firm D call. The CDR3 covers 13 residues. The germline gives CDR1 DFQATT, CDR2 SNEGSKA (reference sequence). The ends were cut back, 4 bases at V and 1 base at J, with 10 bases in the middle. The CDR3 region is CSAKGSNNYGYTF. The CDR3 coding sequence is TGCAGTGCTAAAGGAAGTAATAACTATGGCTACACCTTC.

This clonotype was detected a few times. The chain combines TRBV12-3 or TRBV12-4 with TRBJ2-7; 15 bases align to TRBD2. This CDR3 contains 15 residues. Trimming cost V 6 bases and J 6 bases; bases outside gene matches: 6. The CDR3 DNA reads as TGTGCCAGCAGCCGGACTAGCGGGAGGGCCGTCGAGCAGTACTTC. It specifies CASSRTSGRAVEQYF.

The chain combines TRBV7-2 with TRBJ2-7; D not certain. V lost 2 bases to trimming and J lost 2 bases, with 7 bases between them. From germline, CDR1 is SGHTA and CDR2 FQGNSA. The CDR3 sequence is 13 residues long. The DNA for the CDR3 is TGTGCCAGCAGCTTAAGACTTGCCTACGAGCAGTACTTC. Its protein is CASSLRLAYEQYF.

The chain is built from TRBV15 and TRBJ1-5, with D hard to call. The CDR3 contains 13 residues. V was shortened by 5 bases and J by 4 bases, with 9 bases between the two germline ends. The germline V gene encodes CDR1 LNHNV and CDR2 YYDKDF (reference sequence). CDR3 sequence (DNA): TGTGCCACCAGCGGAGGCAGAAATCAGCCCCAGCATTTT. Translating gives CATSGGRNQPQHF.

On this clonotype: The junction shows a germline mismatch at one end, possibly a read error. This chain links TRBV3-1 with TRBJ2-1; 7 positions match TRBD1. The CDR3 sequence is 18 residues long. Germline V gene lookup returns CDR1 LGHDT and CDR2 YNNKEL (reference sequence). CDR3 sequence (DNA): TGTGCCAGCACCCAACGTGTCCGAGTCGGTTCAGGGGGAAATGAGCAGTTCTTC. Amino acids: CASTQRVRVGSGGNEQFF.

This clonotype was picked up a small number of times. DNA for the CDR3: TGTGCCACCAGCAGCTCACGGTCTAGCACAGATACGCAGTATTTT. It encodes CATSSSRSSTDTQYF. The chain combines TRBV15 with TRBJ2-3; the D is unclear. Trimming cost V 3 bases and J 0 bases, with 10 bases left between them. Germline CDR1 reads LNHNV; CDR2 reads YYDKDF (reference sequence). This CDR3 is 15 amino acids long.

This clonotype was observed at least ten times. The chain joins TRBV7-2 to TRBJ1-5, with TRBD1 matching over 10 bases. There are 14 residues in the CDR3. Germline values: CDR1 SGHTA, CDR2 FQGNSA. The junction had 3 bases not matched to a gene; V was cut back by 5 bases and J by 5 bases. The CDR3 nucleotides read TGTGCCAGCAGCCGGGACAGGGGATATCAGCCCCAGCATTTT. Amino acids: CASSRDRGYQPQHF. Full variable domain (missing parts from reference TRBV7-2 and TRBJ1-5): GAGVSQSPSNKVTEKGKDVELRCDPISGHTALYWYRQSLGQGLEFLIYFQGNSAPDKSGLPSDRFSAERTGGSVSTLTIQRTQQEDSAVYLCASSRDRGYQPQHFGDGTRLSIL.

This chain connects TRBV7-3 to TRBJ2-3, with 8 nucleotides matching TRBD2. Trimming at V came to 8 bases and at J to 4 bases, leaving 11 bases not matched to a gene. Germline V CDR1 and CDR2: SGHTA, FQGTGA. The CDR3 contains 15 residues. CDR3: CASGQPGLDPDTQYF. DNA for the CDR3: TGTGCCAGCGGACAACCGGGACTAGACCCAGATACGCAGTATTTT.

This clonotype was detected only a few times. The genes are TRBV13 and TRBJ2-1; 8 bases agree with TRBD2. Germline CDR1 is PRHDT and CDR2 is FYEKMQ (reference sequence). CDR3 length: 17 residues. Trimming removed 0 bases from V and 5 bases from J; junction bases left unmatched: 9. The chain's CDR3 is CASSLGWGSGTHNEQFF. CDR3 bases: TGTGCCAGCAGCTTAGGGTGGGGTAGCGGGACCCACAATGAGCAGTTCTTC.

This clonotype occurred a few times. This chain joins TRBV12-3 or TRBV12-4 and TRBJ2-7; possibly TRBD1 for D (6 bases). Trimming removed 3 bases from V and 5 bases from J, with 14 bases in between. This CDR3 spans 14 amino acids. The DNA for the CDR3 is TGTGCCAGCAGTTTCAAAATACAGGGCGACGAGCAGTACTTC. Its protein is CASSFKIQGDEQYF.

This clonotype was picked up many times. This chain joins TRBV7-6 and TRBJ2-7; D is possibly TRBD1 (6 bases). V lost 4 bases, J lost 3 bases, and 10 bases lay in between. Germline V gives CDR1 SGHVS, CDR2 FNYEAQ. The CDR3 spans 13 residues. Here the CDR3 DNA reads TGTGCCAGCAGCTCCCTAGGGGGCTACGAGCAGTACTTC. It yields the protein CASSSLGGYEQYF.

V usage is TRBV6-1 and J usage is TRBJ1-1; no firm D call. The CDR3 sequence is 15 residues long. CDR1 and CDR2 (germline): MNHNS, SASEGT. Trimming removed 6 bases at V and 3 bases at J, with 17 bases between. The CDR3 sequence: CASSRHLPGDTEAFF. The CDR3 DNA sequence: TGTGCCAGCAGCAGACATCTGCCCGGGGACACTGAAGCTTTCTTT.

The rearrangement links TRBV4-1 to TRBJ2-6, with D possibly being TRBD1 (5 bases). The CDR3 spans 18 residues. Deletions cut 4 bases from V and 0 bases from J, with 16 bases between. CDR1 MGHRA and CDR2 YSYEKL come from the germline V gene. In DNA form, the CDR3 reads TGCGCCAGCAGCCGAGGCCGACAGAGAGGCTCTGGGGCCAACGTCCTGACTTTC. Translated: CASSRGRQRGSGANVLTF.

Many counts were recorded for this clonotype. The V and J genes are TRBV12-3 or TRBV12-4 and TRBJ2-7; maybe TRBD2 (7 bases). There are 13 residues in the CDR3. The V and J ends lost 5 bases and 6 bases respectively, with 14 bases between them. CDR3 region: CASSPREGGEQYF. For the CDR3, the DNA is TGTGCCAGCAGTCCCAGGGAGGGGGGCGAGCAGTACTTC.

This clonotype was seen only a few times. At one boundary the junction diverges from the germline segment, which might be a read error. This chain links TRBV4-2 with TRBJ2-7, with TRBD2 matching over 13 bases. This CDR3 region has 14 residues. The germline V gene encodes CDR1 LGHNA and CDR2 YNFKEQ. CDR3 sequence reads: CASTQGLAGDEQYF. CDR3 in DNA: TGTGCCAGCACCCAAGGACTAGCGGGAGATGAGCAGTACTTC.

This clonotype was seen ten or more times. The chain has TRBV29-1 and TRBJ1-1; D unclear. There are 11 residues in the CDR3. From germline, CDR1 is SQVTM and CDR2 ANQGSEA. V was cut by 4 bases and J by 1 base, with 4 bases left in between. CDR3 nucleotide sequence: TGCAGCGTTGTCGGGAACACTGAAGCTTTCTTT. It is translated as CSVVGNTEAFF. Drawing the rest from reference TRBV29-1 and TRBJ1-1, the complete variable domain is SAVISQKPSRDICQRGTSLTIQCQVDSQVTMMFWYRQQPGQSLTLIATANQGSEATYESGFVIDKFPISRPNLTFSTLTVSNMSPEDSSIYLCSVVGNTEAFFGQGTRLTVV.

This clonotype was counted only a few times. This chain joins TRBV30 and TRBJ2-1; no firm D call. Germline CDR1 GTSNPN, CDR2 SVGIG (reference sequence). V was cut by 1 base and J by 2 bases, with 6 bases left in between. The CDR3 sequence is 13 residues long. For the CDR3, the DNA is TGTGCCTGGAGTGAAACTACCTACAATGAGCAGTTCTTC. Translating gives CAWSETTYNEQFF. The full variable domain, its missing parts supplied by reference TRBV30 and TRBJ2-1, is SQTIHQWPATLVQPVGSPLSLECTVEGTSNPNLYWYRQAAGRGLQLLFYSVGIGQISSEVPQNLSASRPQDRQFILSSKKLLLSDSGFYLCAWSETTYNEQFFGPGTRLTVL.

This chain uses TRBV5-1 with TRBJ2-1, with 13 bases that match TRBD2. This CDR3 is built from 14 residues. In germline, CDR1 is SGHRS, CDR2 YFSETQ. V shed 4 bases and J 10 bases; nucleotides not matched to a gene: 5. The CDR3 reads CASSPGLAGEEQFF. Here the CDR3 DNA reads TGCGCCAGCAGCCCTGGACTAGCGGGAGAAGAGCAGTTCTTC. Combining the CDR3 with reference TRBV5-1 and TRBJ2-1 gives the whole variable domain KAGVTQTPRYLIKTRGQQVTLSCSPISGHRSVSWYQQTPGQGLQFLFEYFSETQRNKGNFPGRFSGRQFSNSRSEMNVSTLELGDSALYLCASSPGLAGEEQFFGPGTRLTVL.

This clonotype was counted between two and nine times. V is TRBV12-3 or TRBV12-4 and J is TRBJ2-1, with D possibly being TRBD1 (5 bases). The CDR3 has 13 residues. V gave up 6 bases and J gave up 2 bases, with 8 bases separating them. The CDR3 DNA reads as TGTGCCAGCAGGGAAGGGGCCTACAATGAGCAGTTCTTC. The encoded protein is CASREGAYNEQFF.

At least ten counts were recorded for this clonotype. The chain is built from TRBV20-1 and TRBJ2-7; tentative D call: TRBD2 (5 bases). The CDR3 loop spans 16 amino acids. Trimming cost V 0 bases and J 4 bases, with 19 bases left between them. CDR1 is DFQATT, CDR2 SNEGSKA, per germline (reference sequence). CDR3 DNA sequence: TGCAGTGCTAGAGATCGAGCGGCGGAGTGGGTTTACGAGCAGTACTTC. This encodes CSARDRAAEWVYEQYF.

The chain links TRBV7-2 to TRBJ1-1; tentative D call: TRBD1 (5 bases). Deletions cut 6 bases from V and 6 bases from J, with 11 bases between. CDR1 and CDR2 (germline): SGHTA, FQGNSA. The CDR3 spans 12 residues. CDR3 sequence: CASRGGDPEAFF. For the CDR3, the DNA is TGTGCCAGCAGGGGGGGGGACCCTGAAGCTTTCTTT. Looking up the rest from reference TRBV7-2 and TRBJ1-1 gives the full variable domain: GAGVSQSPSNKVTEKGKDVELRCDPISGHTALYWYRQSLGQGLEFLIYFQGNSAPDKSGLPSDRFSAERTGGSVSTLTIQRTQQEDSAVYLCASRGGDPEAFFGQGTRLTVV.